This T cell receptor beta chain is drawn from a study of monozygotic twins with cystic fibrosis. Background on the study: Approximately 3 micrograms of fragmented DNA underwent 15 PCR cycles for library preparation. Study-level results: V usage most resembled the co-twin in 13 of 16 pairs. Low clonality (median about 0.0095) suggested a mostly naive repertoire. Unrelated CF individuals shared fewer identical clonotypes than monozygotic CF twins.

In regard to this clone: Its matching antigen is unknown.

Produced via immunoSEQ multiplex PCR; TCRdb's table is partial and in-frame only. Of about 9,600 clones in the sample, 98% to 99% were seen once. V gave up 2 bases and J gave up 5 bases, with 15 bases separating them. Germline values: CDR1 MNHEY, CDR2 SVGAGI. This CDR3 has 16 amino acids. The sequencing input was blood. The sequence was obtained from a girl aged 2 to 9 with cystic fibrosis. The chain has TRBV6-5 and TRBJ1-4; perhaps TRBD1 as D (5 bases). In DNA, the CDR3 is TGTGCCAGCAGTTACGCACCGGGACGGTCAAATGAAAAACTGTTTTTT. Its protein is CASSYAPGRSNEKLFF.